This T cell receptor (beta chain) is from a study of T cell responses to AZD1222 COVID-19 vaccine. Germline CDR1 MNHEY, CDR2 SVGAGI. The V and J ends lost 1 base and 8 bases, in that order; junction bases with no gene match: 3. This CDR3 is 14 amino acids long. Libraries were prepared by immunoSEQ multiplex PCR; TCRdb keeps only in-frame clonotypes and omits some of them. The table lists 83,000 or so clones, approximately 88% of them singletons. Source: peripheral blood, taken on day 0 of MenACWY control vaccination. The chain uses TRBV6-5 and TRBJ2-1, with TRBD1 matching 9 bases. The receptor was derived from an adult in good health. The CDR3 loop reads CASSYLQGADEQFF. The DNA for the CDR3 is TGTGCCAGCAGTTACTTACAGGGGGCCGATGAGCAGTTCTTC.